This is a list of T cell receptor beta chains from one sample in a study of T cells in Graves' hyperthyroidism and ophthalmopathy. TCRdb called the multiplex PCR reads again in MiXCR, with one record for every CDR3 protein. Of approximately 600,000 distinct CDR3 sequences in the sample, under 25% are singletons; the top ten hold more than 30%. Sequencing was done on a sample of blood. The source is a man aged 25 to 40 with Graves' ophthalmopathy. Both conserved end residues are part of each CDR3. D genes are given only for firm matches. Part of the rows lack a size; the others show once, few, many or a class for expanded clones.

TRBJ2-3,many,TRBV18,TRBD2,CASSPGLAGMTDTQYF,TGTGCCAGCTCACCCGGACTAGCGGGAATGACAGATACGCAGTATTTT
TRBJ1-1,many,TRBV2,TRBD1,CASTGTRDRMNTEAFF,TGTGCCAGCACCGGAACCCGGGACAGGATGAACACTGAAGCTTTCTTT
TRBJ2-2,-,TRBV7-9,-,CASSSGGLTGELFF,TGTGCCAGCAGCTCTGGTGGACTGACCGGGGAGCTGTTTTTT
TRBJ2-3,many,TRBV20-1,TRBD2,CSGSGTSGRALDTQYF,TGCAGTGGATCCGGGACTAGCGGGAGGGCCTTAGATACGCAGTATTTT
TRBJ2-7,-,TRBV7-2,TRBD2,CASSRNGGGGGSYEQYF,TGTGCCAGCAGCCGTAATGGGGGGGGGGGGGGCTCCTACGAGCAGTACTTC
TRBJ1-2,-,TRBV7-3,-,CASSLKTPASNYGYTF,TGTGCCAGCAGCTTAAAAACCCCGGCGTCCAACTATGGCTACACCTTC
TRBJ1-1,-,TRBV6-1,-,CASRQTGFNTEAFF,TGTGCCAGCAGGCAGACAGGTTTTAACACTGAAGCTTTCTTT
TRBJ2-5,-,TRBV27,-,CASIIPRDGGETQYF,TGTGCCAGCATTATCCCTAGGGACGGTGGAGAGACCCAGTACTTC
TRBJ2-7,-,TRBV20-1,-,CSARPRLSSEQYF,TGCAGTGCTAGGCCTAGGCTGTCGTCCGAGCAGTACTTC
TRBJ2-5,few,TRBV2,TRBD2,CASSESMSTSGRETQYF,TGTGCCAGCAGTGAAAGTATGTCAACTAGCGGGAGAGAGACCCAGTACTTC
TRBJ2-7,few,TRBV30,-,CAWSTPGTLPYEQYF,TGTGCCTGGAGTACCCCCGGGACGCTTCCCTACGAGCAGTACTTC
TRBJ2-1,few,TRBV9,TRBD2,CASSALGLAVYNEQFF,TGTGCCAGCAGCGCGCTGGGACTAGCGGTCTACAATGAGCAGTTCTTC
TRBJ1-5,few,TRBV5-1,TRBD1,CASSPGTGSGQPQHF,TGCGCCAGCAGCCCCGGGACAGGGTCGGGTCAGCCCCAGCATTTT
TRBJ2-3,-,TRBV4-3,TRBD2,CASSQTSGVGTDTQYF,TGCGCCAGCAGCCAGACTAGCGGAGTTGGCACAGATACGCAGTATTTT
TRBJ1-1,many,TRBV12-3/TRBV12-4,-,CASSLRTMGTEAFF,TGTGCCAGCAGTTTACGCACCATGGGCACTGAAGCTTTCTTT
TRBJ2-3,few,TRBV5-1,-,CASSLSPDRFPNTDTQYF,TGCGCCAGCAGCTTGTCCCCTGACAGGTTCCCGAACACAGATACGCAGTATTTT
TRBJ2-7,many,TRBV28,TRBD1,CASSPRGQGYEQYF,TGTGCCAGCAGCCCTAGGGGACAGGGGTACGAGCAGTACTTC